This T cell receptor (beta chain) was captured by sequencing in a study of cytomegalovirus exposure and HLA in healthy donors. Only in-frame clones appear in the TCRdb table, and some are missing; sequencing was by immunoSEQ multiplex PCR. This repertoire shows more than 200,000 clones, about 88% found once; its top ten account for about 11%. V dropped 0 bases and J dropped 0 bases, with 12 bases sitting between them. CDR1 SGHRS and CDR2 YFSETQ come from the germline V gene. The CDR3 has 16 amino acids. The source material was PBMCs. The origin of this receptor is a young man in good health and CMV-seropositive. The V call is TRBV5-1, the J call TRBJ1-1; D call uncertain. The CDR3 DNA reads as TGCGCCAGCAGCTTGGAGGTCGCCGGGGTGAACACTGAAGCTTTCTTT. Its protein product is CASSLEVAGVNTEAFF.